One sample yielded the 28 T cell receptor beta chains listed below, sequenced in a study of T-cell reconstitution after alpha-beta-depleted transplantation in children. Using unique molecular identifiers, the investigators prepared the TCRbeta library. MiXCR, applied by TCRdb to the PCR reads, yields one record per CDR3 protein. The sample lists 170,000 or so distinct CDR3 sequences; more than 6.5% were seen once. The material was PBMCs from the stem cell graft donor, obtained from the stem cell graft. All receptors come from a human donor who donated a stem cell graft to a child with Wiskott-Aldrich syndrome.

In its sample, this clonotype was seen many times. The chain carries TRBV7-9 and TRBJ1-2, with a possible D match to TRBD1 (5 bases). CDR1 is SEHNR, CDR2 FQNEAQ, per germline (reference sequence). This CDR3 is built from 14 residues. V lost 5 bases and J 4 bases, leaving 14 bases between the germline ends. CDR3 sequence reads: CASSPVGGGYGYTF. In DNA form, the CDR3 reads TGTGCCAGCAGCCCAGTCGGGGGTGGCTATGGCTACACCTTC. Full variable domain (outside the CDR3, taken from reference TRBV7-9 and TRBJ1-2): DTGVSQNPRHKITKRGQNVTFRCDPISEHNRLYWYRQTLGQGPEFLTYFQNEAQLEKSRLLSDRFSAERPKGSFSTLEIQRTEQGDSAMYLCASSPVGGGYGYTFGSGTRLTVV.

The chain uses TRBV5-1 and TRBJ2-1; D call uncertain. Trimming cost V 4 bases and J 10 bases, with 9 bases left between them. Germline V gives CDR1 SGHRS, CDR2 YFSETQ. This CDR3 comprises 11 residues. CDR3 sequence reads: CASSVDSEQFF. The CDR3 nucleotides are TGCGCCAGCAGCGTCGACTCAGAGCAGTTCTTC. Combining the CDR3 with reference TRBV5-1 and TRBJ2-1 gives the whole variable domain KAGVTQTPRYLIKTRGQQVTLSCSPISGHRSVSWYQQTPGQGLQFLFEYFSETQRNKGNFPGRFSGRQFSNSRSEMNVSTLELGDSALYLCASSVDSEQFFGPGTRLTVL.

This clonotype was picked up a small number of times. The rearrangement links TRBV11-3 to TRBJ2-5; 8 bases fit TRBD2. This CDR3 is 14 amino acids long. The J segment lost 4 bases and the V segment lost 6 bases, leaving 7 bases of the junction unmatched. Germline lookup yields CDR1 SGHNT and CDR2 YENEEA. The CDR3 loop reads CASRSGRVGETQYF. CDR3 coding DNA: TGTGCCAGCAGGAGCGGGAGAGTGGGAGAGACCCAGTACTTC.

The rearrangement links TRBV28 to TRBJ1-4; D is undetermined. The CDR3 has 14 residues. V was pared by 6 bases and J by 0 bases, with 8 bases between. Germline-derived CDR1 and CDR2 are MDHEN and SYDVKM. The CDR3 bases are TGTGCCAGCAGCGACTTCCCAACTAATGAAAAACTGTTTTTT. Translation: CASSDFPTNEKLFF. Supplemented by reference TRBV28 and TRBJ1-4, the full variable domain reads DVKVTQSSRYLVKRTGEKVFLECVQDMDHENMFWYRQDPGLGLRLIYFSYDVKMKEKGDIPEGYSVSREKKERFSLILESASTNQTSMYLCASSDFPTNEKLFFGSGTQLSVL.

This clonotype was seen at least ten times. V usage is TRBV12-3 or TRBV12-4 and J usage is TRBJ2-1; 7 bases align to TRBD1. V lost 10 bases, J lost 10 bases, and 7 bases stayed unmatched. The CDR3 loop spans 11 amino acids. The DNA for the CDR3 is TGTGCCACCTCAGGGGGTCGCGAGCAGTTCTTC. Its protein product is CATSGGREQFF.

This clonotype was picked up a small number of times. The V and J genes are TRBV7-9 and TRBJ2-2; the D gene is possibly TRBD2 (5 bases). Germline V gene data show CDR1 as SEHNR and CDR2 as FQNEAQ (reference sequence). This CDR3 comprises 14 residues. V lost 5 bases to trimming and J lost 6 bases, with 13 bases between them. Written as DNA, the CDR3 is TGTGCCAGCAGCCCGGAGGTTTGGGCCGGGGAGCTGTTTTTT. Translated, it gives CASSPEVWAGELFF.

This clonotype was found many times. The chain employs TRBV4-1 and TRBJ1-1, with 7 nucleotides matching TRBD1. The CDR3 spans 15 residues. Germline-derived CDR1 and CDR2 are MGHRA and YSYEKL. V was pared by 5 bases and J by 3 bases, with 9 bases of the junction left unmatched. CDR3 amino acids: CASSSQGFGDTEAFF. As DNA, the CDR3 is TGCGCCAGCAGCTCACAGGGGTTCGGGGACACTGAAGCTTTCTTT.

This clonotype has at least ten counts. V and J are TRBV20-1 and TRBJ1-4; no definite D call. The V gene lost 0 bases and the J gene lost 6 bases, with 5 bases spanning the gap. The CDR3 sequence is 12 residues long. The V gene's germline CDR1 is DFQATT and CDR2 SNEGSKA (reference sequence). The CDR3 reads CSARDRDEKLFF. The CDR3 DNA reads as TGCAGTGCTAGAGATCGGGATGAAAAACTGTTTTTT.

This clonotype was recorded many times. In DNA, the CDR3 is TGTGCCACCAGTGACCTAGGGAGAGACACAGATACGCAGTATTTT. Translation: CATSDLGRDTDTQYF. This sequence joins TRBV24-1 and TRBJ2-3; possible D gene TRBD2, 5 bases. The CDR3 is 15 amino acids. The germline CDR1 and CDR2 sequences are KGHDR and SFDVKD. Trimming removed 4 bases at V and 2 bases at J, with 12 bases between.

The chain recombines TRBV24-1 with TRBJ2-2; 7 bases are shared with TRBD1. Germline CDR1 is KGHDR and CDR2 is SFDVKD. The CDR3 extends over 15 amino acids. Trimming removed 5 bases from V and 1 base from J; junction bases left unmatched: 3. The CDR3 nucleotides are TGTGCCACCAGTGCCTGGACAGGGAACACCGGGGAGCTGTTTTTT. This sequence encodes CATSAWTGNTGELFF.

This clonotype was recorded at least ten times. The V call is TRBV24-1, the J call TRBJ2-7; D is unclear. The ends were cut back, 11 bases at V and 2 bases at J, with 15 bases in the middle. In germline, CDR1 is KGHDR, CDR2 SFDVKD. The CDR3 is 13 residues long. This CDR3 reads CANATPRAYEQYF. CDR3 coding DNA: TGTGCCAACGCGACCCCACGGGCCTACGAGCAGTACTTC.

Many counts were recorded for this clonotype. V and J are TRBV6-5 and TRBJ1-1, with no clear D. The germline V and J ends were trimmed by 2 bases and 3 bases, with 7 bases remaining between them. The CDR3 runs to 13 residues. Germline CDR1 is MNHEY and CDR2 is SVGAGI. The CDR3 DNA is TGTGCCAGCAGTTACACGGTTGACACTGAAGCTTTCTTT. Translation: CASSYTVDTEAFF.

There are many counts of this clonotype. The chain combines TRBV12-3 or TRBV12-4 with TRBJ2-1, with 7 bases that match TRBD1. V shed 2 bases and J 4 bases; nucleotides not matched to a gene: 2. This CDR3 has 14 amino acids. The CDR3 DNA reads as TGTGCCAGCAGTTTAAGACAGGGATACAATGAGCAGTTCTTC. This sequence encodes CASSLRQGYNEQFF.

This clonotype was recorded at least ten times. The gene calls are TRBV20-1 and TRBJ2-1; 10 bases match TRBD2. The V segment lost 6 bases and the J segment 0 bases; nucleotides outside the gene matches: 20. Germline loops: CDR1 DFQATT, CDR2 SNEGSKA (reference sequence). There are 20 residues in the CDR3. In DNA form, the CDR3 reads TGCAGTGCAAGGGCCAGAAGGGCTAGCGGGAGCCGGAGCTCCTACAATGAGCAGTTCTTC. Its translation is CSARARRASGSRSSYNEQFF.

This clonotype was seen only a few times. This rearrangement joins TRBV5-5 to TRBJ2-5, with D tentatively TRBD1 (6 bases). V was pared by 2 bases and J by 3 bases, with 8 bases between. CDR1 SGHKS and CDR2 YYEKEE come from the germline V gene (reference sequence). The CDR3 length is 13 residues. This CDR3 reads CASSFEGEETQYF. The CDR3, as DNA: TGTGCCAGCAGCTTTGAGGGGGAAGAGACCCAGTACTTC.

This clonotype was seen repeatedly, ten times or more. The V call is TRBV20-1, the J call TRBJ2-5; the match to TRBD1 covers 8 bases. The trim removed 3 bases at V and 5 bases at J, leaving 5 bases unmatched. This CDR3 comprises 13 residues. The germline CDR1 and CDR2 sequences are DFQATT and SNEGSKA (reference sequence). The CDR3 nucleotides read TGCAGTGCTAGTTCCCGACAGGGGGAGACCCAGTACTTC. It specifies CSASSRQGETQYF.

This clonotype was seen many times. The chain employs TRBV7-9 and TRBJ2-7; 7 nucleotides line up with TRBD1. Germline V lookup: CDR1 SEHNR, CDR2 FQNEAQ (reference sequence). The CDR3 totals 14 residues. V trimming: 5 bases; J trimming: 4 bases; junction bases outside the gene matches: 8. The CDR3, as DNA: TGTGCCAGCAGCCCTAATAGGGGGCTGTACGAGCAGTACTTC. Residues: CASSPNRGLYEQYF.

This clonotype has a count of ten or more. The J gene is TRBJ2-3, the V gene TRBV12-3 or TRBV12-4; D possibly corresponds to TRBD1 (5 bases). CDR3 length: 14 amino acids. The V end was cut by 2 bases, the J end by 7 bases, with 13 bases between. The CDR3 loop is CASSLSAGMNTQYF. The CDR3 DNA is TGTGCCAGCAGTTTATCGGCAGGGATGAATACGCAGTATTTT.

This clonotype was recorded many times. The J gene is TRBJ2-2, the V gene TRBV29-1; 9 nucleotides align to TRBD1. This CDR3 has 13 residues. Unmatched junction bases numbered 6, after V lost 7 bases and J lost 6 bases. Germline values: CDR1 SQVTM, CDR2 ANQGSEA. The CDR3 DNA reads TGCAGCGCTCGGGACAGGGTGGCCGGGGAGCTGTTTTTT. This codes for CSARDRVAGELFF.

This clonotype was counted at least ten times. The rearrangement links TRBV7-9 to TRBJ2-3; D remains ambiguous. V was pared by 8 bases and J by 4 bases, with 7 bases between. CDR1 SEHNR and CDR2 FQNEAQ come from the germline V gene (reference sequence). The CDR3 is 11 residues long. The CDR3 reads CASQASDTQYF. CDR3 DNA sequence: TGTGCCAGCCAAGCGTCAGATACGCAGTATTTT.

The sample holds a few counts of this clonotype. V usage is TRBV12-3 or TRBV12-4 and J usage is TRBJ1-1, with D unresolved. With 5 bases removed from V and 7 bases from J, the gap between germline ends came to 20 bases. This CDR3 is 15 amino acids long. The CDR3 nucleotides read TGTGCCAGCAGTCTGAGTACTAGGTCGGGCGTTGAAGCTTTCTTT. Its translation: CASSLSTRSGVEAFF.

Written as DNA, the CDR3 is TGTGCCAGCAGCCAAGGACGGGGCCGATTCACAGATACGCAGTATTTT. Its protein is CASSQGRGRFTDTQYF. This chain uses TRBV3-1 with TRBJ2-3; D is tentatively TRBD1 or TRBD2 (5 bases each). This CDR3 is built from 16 residues. V was pared by 1 base and J by 2 bases, with 13 bases between. The germline V gene has CDR1 LGHDT and CDR2 YNNKEL (reference sequence).

This clonotype appeared many times. This chain joins TRBV7-9 and TRBJ1-2; D not resolved. Trimming took 2 bases from V and 6 from J, leaving 4 bases between them. The CDR3 sequence is 11 residues long. Germline V CDR1 and CDR2: SEHNR, FQNEAQ (reference sequence). Here the CDR3 DNA reads TGTGCCAGCAGCTTAACGGATGGCTACACCTTC. It translates to CASSLTDGYTF. Variable domain in full (rest from reference TRBV7-9 and TRBJ1-2): DTGVSQNPRHKITKRGQNVTFRCDPISEHNRLYWYRQTLGQGPEFLTYFQNEAQLEKSRLLSDRFSAERPKGSFSTLEIQRTEQGDSAMYLCASSLTDGYTFGSGTRLTVV.

This clonotype appeared many times. The CDR3 loop is CASSPSGIAGEQYF. The CDR3 coding sequence is TGCGCCAGCAGCCCTAGCGGGATTGCAGGCGAGCAGTACTTC. The chain links TRBV5-1 to TRBJ2-7; TRBD2 matches 9 bases. Trimming removed 4 bases from V and 6 bases from J; junction bases left unmatched: 8. CDR3 length equals 14 residues. Germline loops: CDR1 SGHRS, CDR2 YFSETQ. Filled out from reference TRBV5-1 and TRBJ2-7, the complete variable domain reads KAGVTQTPRYLIKTRGQQVTLSCSPISGHRSVSWYQQTPGQGLQFLFEYFSETQRNKGNFPGRFSGRQFSNSRSEMNVSTLELGDSALYLCASSPSGIAGEQYFGPGTRLTVT.

This clonotype showed up just a few times. The V gene is TRBV7-8, the J gene TRBJ1-2; D is ambiguous. The ends were cut back, 5 bases at V and 0 bases at J, with 13 bases in the middle. Germline V gene lookup returns CDR1 SGHVS and CDR2 FQNEAQ. There are 15 residues in the CDR3. The CDR3 bases are TGTGCCAGCAGCCCCCCTGGGTCCCCTAACTATGGCTACACCTTC. Its protein product is CASSPPGSPNYGYTF. Together with reference TRBV7-8 and TRBJ1-2, the CDR3 gives the full variable domain: GAGVSQSPRYKVAKRGQDVALRCDPISGHVSLFWYQQALGQGPEFLTYFQNEAQLDKSGLPSDRFFAERPEGSVSTLKIQRTQQEDSAVYLCASSPPGSPNYGYTFGSGTRLTVV.

The sample holds many counts of this clonotype. For the CDR3, the DNA is TGCGCCAGCTCCGGAAGGGGTGGTCTCGGCACAGATACGCAGTATTTT. Translating it yields CASSGRGGLGTDTQYF. The chain uses TRBV5-1 and TRBJ2-3, with D possibly TRBD1 on 5 matching bases. The CDR3 is 16 amino acids. V lost 7 bases and J lost 1, with 19 bases in between. Germline CDR1 is SGHRS and CDR2 is YFSETQ.

Remarks on this clonotype: A clone one base away is much larger, so this may be a read error. The chain joins TRBV6-1 to TRBJ2-7; 10 bases map to TRBD1. Germline trimming cut 7 bases from V and 5 bases from J; bases unmatched to any gene: 17. CDR1 is MNHNS, CDR2 SASEGT, per germline. The length of the CDR3 is 17 residues. CDR3 nucleotide sequence: TGTGCCAGCATCGAGAACCGAGTGGGACAGGGGAGACACGAGCAGTACTTC. Its translation is CASIENRVGQGRHEQYF.

This sequence joins TRBV4-3 and TRBJ1-2, with D possibly matching TRBD1 (6 bases). This CDR3 comprises 15 residues. CDR1 and CDR2 (germline): LGHNA, YSLEER. V gave up 3 bases and J gave up 7 bases, with 18 bases separating them. For the CDR3, the DNA is TGCGCCAGCAGCCAGTTTACCAGGGGTAGTGGTGGCTACACCTTC. This translates into CASSQFTRGSGGYTF.